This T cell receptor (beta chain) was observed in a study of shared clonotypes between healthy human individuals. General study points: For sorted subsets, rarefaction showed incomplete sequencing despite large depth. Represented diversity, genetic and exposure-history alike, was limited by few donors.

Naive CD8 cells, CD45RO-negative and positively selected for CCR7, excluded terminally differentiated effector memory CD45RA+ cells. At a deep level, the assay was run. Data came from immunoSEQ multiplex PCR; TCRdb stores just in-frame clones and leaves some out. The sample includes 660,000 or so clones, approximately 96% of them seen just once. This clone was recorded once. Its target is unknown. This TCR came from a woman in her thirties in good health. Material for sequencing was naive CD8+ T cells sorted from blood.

CDR3 amino acids: CASSQCTGLSNTGELFF. The DNA of the CDR3 is TGCGCCAGCAGTCAATGCACAGGACTCTCGAACACCGGGGAGCTGTTTTTT. The gene calls are TRBV23-1 and TRBJ2-2; D possibly matches TRBD1 or TRBD2 (5 bases each). TRBV23-1 is an ORF; its function is uncertain. The germline V and J ends were trimmed by 1 base and 0 bases, with 12 bases remaining between them. The CDR3 contains 17 residues.